These 17 T cell receptor beta chains came from one sample sequenced in a study of T cell changes during pregnancy in multiple sclerosis. Only in-frame clones appear in the TCRdb table, and some are missing; sequencing was by immunoSEQ multiplex PCR. This table holds 36,000 or so clones, approximately 90% found once. The specimen comprised CD4+ T cells from peripheral blood mononuclear cells, sampled in the first trimester of pregnancy. The receptor source for this set is a female donor with multiple sclerosis, enrolled in a pregnancy study.

Notes on this clone: The same CDR3 arises from other DNA sequences in this sample as well. The V and J genes are TRBV10-3 and TRBJ1-2; 9 bases align to TRBD1. The CDR3 totals 14 residues. CDR1 and CDR2 from the germline V gene are ENHRY and SYGVKD. V dropped 6 bases and J dropped 3; count of bases not matched to a gene: 5. The CDR3 is CAISRDRDYYGYTF. CDR3 nucleotide sequence: TGTGCCATCAGCCGGGACAGGGATTACTATGGCTACACCTTC.

This clone was seen a handful of times. The chain recombines TRBV6-1 with TRBJ1-6; 7 bases agree with TRBD1. CDR3 size: 13 residues. Germline V gene lookup returns CDR1 MNHNS and CDR2 SASEGT. The trim removed 6 bases at V and 11 bases at J, leaving 7 bases unmatched. DNA of the CDR3: TGTGCCAGCAGACAGGGGCTGGAGGCACCCCTCCACTTT. Translating it yields CASRQGLEAPLHF.

The J gene is TRBJ2-1, the V gene TRBV4-2; D perhaps matches TRBD1 (6 bases). This CDR3 spans 15 amino acids. V lost 5 bases, J lost 0 bases, and 11 bases lay in between. Germline loops: CDR1 LGHNA, CDR2 YNFKEQ. DNA for the CDR3: TGTGCCAGCAGCAAGGGGGAGCGCTCCTACAATGAGCAGTTCTTC. This encodes CASSKGERSYNEQFF.

The V call is TRBV4-1, the J call TRBJ2-1, with 10 bases fitting TRBD2. CDR1 is MGHRA and CDR2 is YSYEKL in the germline V gene. This CDR3 spans 17 amino acids. V shed 0 bases and J 4 bases; nucleotides not matched to a gene: 6. For the CDR3, the DNA is TGCGCCAGCAGCCAAGATGGCACTAGCGGGATTTACAATGAGCAGTTCTTC. Protein sequence: CASSQDGTSGIYNEQFF.

This clone was seen more than once but under ten times. The chain recombines TRBV5-4 with TRBJ2-7; 7 bases map to TRBD2. The CDR3 is 15 residues long. V dropped 4 bases and J dropped 2; count of bases not matched to a gene: 9. In germline, CDR1 is SGHNT, CDR2 YYREEE (reference sequence). In DNA form, the CDR3 reads TGTGCCAGCAGCCTGTTGGGGGGGTTGACCTACGAGCAGTACTTC. Residues: CASSLLGGLTYEQYF. The whole variable domain, remainder taken from reference TRBV5-4 and TRBJ2-7, is ETGVTQSPTHLIKTRGQQVTLRCSSQSGHNTVSWYQQALGQGPQFIFQYYREEENGRGNFPPRFSGLQFPNYSSELNVNALELDDSALYLCASSLLGGLTYEQYFGPGTRLTVT.

J is TRBJ2-5 and V is TRBV7-3; D may be TRBD2 (5 bases). CDR1 SGHTA and CDR2 FQGTGA come from the germline V gene. The CDR3 totals 13 residues. V lost 4 bases, J lost 5 bases, and 11 bases lay in between. The CDR3 reads CASSSIGSETQYF. As DNA, the CDR3 is TGTGCCAGCAGCTCGATTGGGAGTGAGACCCAGTACTTC. Full variable domain (rest looked up from reference TRBV7-3 and TRBJ2-5): GAGVSQTPSNKVTEKGKYVELRCDPISGHTALYWYRQSLGQGPEFLIYFQGTGAADDSGLPNDRFFAVRPEGSVSTLKIQRTERGDSAVYLCASSSIGSETQYFGPGTRLLVL.

In this sample, this clone turned up once. The CDR3 region is CASGSGTGFHEQYF. Written as DNA, the CDR3 is TGTGCCAGCGGATCGGGGACAGGGTTCCACGAGCAGTACTTC. The V gene is TRBV25-1, the J gene TRBJ2-7; 9 nucleotides match TRBD1. Looked up from germline, CDR1 is MGHDK and CDR2 is SYGVNS. With 8 bases clipped from V and 5 bases from J, the junction kept 10 bases outside the gene matches. This CDR3 contains 14 residues.

The V gene is TRBV28, the J gene TRBJ2-3; TRBD1 matches at 7 bases. CDR1 and CDR2 (germline): MDHEN, SYDVKM. CDR3 length: 14 residues. J was trimmed by 2 bases and V by 7 bases; bases with no gene match: 6. CDR3: CASTLGQVTDTQYF. CDR3 in DNA: TGTGCCAGCACCCTAGGACAGGTCACAGATACGCAGTATTTT.

This clone was picked up a small number of times. The chain joins TRBV27 to TRBJ1-2; weak D call: TRBD1 (6 bases). CDR3 length: 16 amino acids. Germline CDR1 and CDR2: MNHEY and SMNVEV (reference sequence). Trimming removed 3 bases from V and 4 bases from J, with 18 bases in between. In DNA, the CDR3 is TGTGCCAGCAGTTTGACAGGCGTAAGGGATGTCTATGGCTACACCTTC. Protein: CASSLTGVRDVYGYTF.

The rearrangement uses TRBV7-9 and TRBJ1-4, with unresolved D. CDR1 and CDR2 from the germline V gene are SEHNR and FQNEAQ (reference sequence). The CDR3 runs 12 residues. V lost 1 base and J 8 bases, leaving 5 bases between the germline ends. The CDR3 sequence is CASSLGSEKLFF. CDR3 in DNA: TGTGCCAGCAGCTTAGGGAGCGAAAAACTGTTTTTT.

The chain joins TRBV5-5 to TRBJ1-4; D gene unclear. This CDR3 comprises 14 residues. Trimming pared 2 bases from V and 2 bases from J, leaving 7 bases between. Germline CDR1 and CDR2: SGHKS and YYEKEE (reference sequence). The CDR3 region is CASSFGGTNEKLFF. The CDR3, as DNA: TGTGCCAGCAGCTTCGGAGGGACTAATGAAAAACTGTTTTTT.

The chain employs TRBV7-9 and TRBJ2-2; a weak D match, TRBD1 (7 bases). The CDR3 extends over 15 amino acids. V shed 3 bases and J shed 3 bases, with 11 bases lying between them. In germline, CDR1 is SEHNR, CDR2 FQNEAQ (reference sequence). The CDR3 loop reads CASSFTGEDTGELFF. Here the CDR3 DNA reads TGTGCCAGCAGCTTTACAGGGGAGGACACCGGGGAGCTGTTTTTT.

The V gene is TRBV9, the J gene TRBJ1-1; 9 bases line up with TRBD1. This CDR3 has 14 amino acids. With 4 bases clipped from V and 5 bases from J, the junction kept 6 bases outside the gene matches. CDR1 SGDLS and CDR2 YYNGEE come from the germline V gene. The CDR3 sequence is CASSPRQGGTEAFF. The CDR3 DNA is TGTGCCAGCAGCCCCCGACAGGGGGGGACTGAAGCTTTCTTT.

This chain connects TRBV5-8 to TRBJ1-5, with D unclear. The germline V and J ends were trimmed by 2 bases and 4 bases, with 10 bases remaining between them. The germline gives CDR1 SGHTS, CDR2 YDEGEE. This CDR3 contains 14 residues. The CDR3 DNA sequence: TGTGCCAGCAGCTTCAATAGGGAGAATCAGCCCCAGCATTTT. The encoded protein is CASSFNRENQPQHF.

This clone was seen a few times. V is TRBV18 and J is TRBJ1-1; D unclear. Germline loops: CDR1 KGHSH, CDR2 LQKENI. V was clipped by 6 bases and J by 5 bases, with 13 bases between them. CDR3 length: 13 amino acids. CDR3 residues: CASSQSARTEAFF. CDR3 in DNA: TGTGCCAGCTCGCAATCGGCCAGGACTGAAGCTTTCTTT.

This chain joins TRBV6-6 and TRBJ2-1; unclear D gene. This CDR3 region has 13 residues. CDR1 is MNHNY, CDR2 SVGAGI, per germline (reference sequence). V was trimmed by 6 bases and J by 0 bases, leaving 6 bases between them. CDR3 residues: CASRFRSYNEQFF. The CDR3 DNA follows: TGTGCCAGCAGATTTCGCTCCTACAATGAGCAGTTCTTC.

The V call is TRBV5-1, the J call TRBJ1-2, with D hard to call. Germline values: CDR1 SGHRS, CDR2 YFSETQ. The CDR3 consists of 15 residues. Trimming took 4 bases from V and 4 from J, leaving 17 bases between them. The chain's CDR3 is CASSEHPGTVYGYTF. The CDR3 nucleotides are TGCGCCAGCAGCGAACACCCGGGAACGGTCTATGGCTACACCTTC.